This T cell receptor (beta chain) was recorded in a study of Ad26.COV2.S vaccination and SARS-CoV-2 variants. This table comes from immunoSEQ multiplex PCR, and its TCRdb copy is limited to in-frame clones, with some not included. Here the sample spans fewer than 500,000 clones, roughly 89% being singletons. V shed 5 bases, J shed 6 bases, and the junction held 5 bases outside the gene matches. Germline V gene sequence: CDR1 LNHNV, CDR2 YYDKDF (reference sequence). This CDR3 has 13 amino acids. The treatment: about 20 received Ad26.COV2.S at low or high dose, single or two shots; about 5 received placebo; per-sample allocation not given. The study sampled participants on day 63 after the first vaccine or placebo injection.

The clonotype was recovered from a person aged 18-60 years who received the Ad26.COV2.S COVID-19 vaccine or a placebo. The V call is TRBV15, the J call TRBJ1-2, with 8 bases fitting TRBD1. The sequences come from peripheral blood, collected in a trial of Ad26.COV2.S vaccine versus placebo. CDR3 sequence reads: CATSPRQGNGYTF. The CDR3 bases are TGTGCCACCAGCCCTCGACAGGGGAATGGCTACACCTTC.